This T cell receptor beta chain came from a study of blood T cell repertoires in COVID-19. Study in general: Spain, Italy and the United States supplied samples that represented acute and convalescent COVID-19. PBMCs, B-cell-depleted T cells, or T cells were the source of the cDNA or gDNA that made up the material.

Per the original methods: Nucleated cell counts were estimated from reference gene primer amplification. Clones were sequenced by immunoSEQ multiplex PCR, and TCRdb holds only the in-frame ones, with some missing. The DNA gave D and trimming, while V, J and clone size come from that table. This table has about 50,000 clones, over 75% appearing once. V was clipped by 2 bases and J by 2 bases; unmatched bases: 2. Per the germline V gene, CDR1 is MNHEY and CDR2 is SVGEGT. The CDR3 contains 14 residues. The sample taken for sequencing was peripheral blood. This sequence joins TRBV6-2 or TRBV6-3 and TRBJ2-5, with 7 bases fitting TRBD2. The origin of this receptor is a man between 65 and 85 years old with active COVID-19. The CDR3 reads CASSYAGVQETQYF. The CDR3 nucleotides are TGTGCCAGCAGTTACGCGGGGGTACAAGAGACCCAGTACTTC.